These 28 T cell receptor beta chains came from one sample sequenced in a study of blood T cell repertoires in COVID-19. Profiling relied on immunoSEQ multiplex PCR, and the TCRdb table lists in-frame clones only, not all of them. The repertoire consists of about 140,000 clones, with 84% occurring once and the leading ten covering around 8%. Sequenced material: peripheral blood. These receptors originate from a human donor in a cohort sampled during active COVID-19.

V and J are TRBV19 and TRBJ1-5; D uncertain. CDR1 and CDR2 from the germline V gene are LNHDA and SQIVND (reference sequence). The CDR3 is 15 amino acids. V lost 8 bases and J 3 bases, leaving 17 bases between the germline ends. CDR3 in amino acids: CASAPGGLTNQPQHF. The CDR3 region has the DNA TGTGCCAGTGCGCCGGGAGGGCTTACCAATCAGCCCCAGCATTTT. Variable domain in full (rest from reference TRBV19 and TRBJ1-5): DGGITQSPKYLFRKEGQNVTLSCEQNLNHDAMYWYRQDPGQGLRLIYYSQIVNDFQKGDIAEGYSVSREKKESFPLTVTSAQKNPTAFYLCASAPGGLTNQPQHFGDGTRLSIL.

This chain joins TRBV19 and TRBJ1-2, with TRBD1 matching over 9 bases. Germline V gene lookup returns CDR1 LNHDA and CDR2 SQIVND (reference sequence). The CDR3 is 14 residues long. Losses at the gene ends were 6 bases for V and 4 bases for J; bases not matched to a gene: 6. CDR3 amino acids: CASRPGQGSYGYTF. In DNA form, the CDR3 reads TGTGCCAGTAGACCGGGACAGGGTAGCTATGGCTACACCTTC.

This clone occurred once. The gene calls are TRBV4-2 and TRBJ1-2; D perhaps matches TRBD1 (5 bases). CDR1 and CDR2 from the germline V gene are LGHNA and YNFKEQ. The CDR3 consists of 15 residues. V lost 4 bases, J lost 3 bases, and 15 bases lay in between. CDR3 nucleotides: TGTGCCAGCAGCCCCACCCTAACAGGCGACTATGGCTACACCTTC. Its translation is CASSPTLTGDYGYTF.

V usage is TRBV19 and J usage is TRBJ1-2, with D possibly being TRBD1 (5 bases). CDR3 length: 11 residues. Looked up from germline, CDR1 is LNHDA and CDR2 is SQIVND (reference sequence). V lost 7 bases to trimming and J lost 6 bases, with 9 bases between them. The CDR3 bases are TGTGCCAGTATGCGGGGGGATGGCTACACCTTC. This sequence encodes CASMRGDGYTF.

The genes are TRBV3-1 (or the pseudogene TRBV3-2) and TRBJ1-2, with D maybe TRBD1 (5 bases). Trimming removed 1 base from V and 2 bases from J, with 11 bases in between. CDR3 length: 15 amino acids. Germline V gene data show CDR1 as LGHDT and CDR2 as YNNKEL (reference sequence). In DNA, the CDR3 is TGTGCCAGCAGCCAAGGTCCAGGGAAAAACTATGGCTACACCTTC. Translating gives CASSQGPGKNYGYTF.

The chain is built from TRBV19 and TRBJ2-5; a possible D gene is TRBD2 (7 bases). The CDR3 totals 14 residues. The germline V and J ends were trimmed by 8 bases and 2 bases, with 15 bases remaining between them. Germline lookup yields CDR1 LNHDA and CDR2 SQIVND (reference sequence). In DNA form, the CDR3 reads TGTGCCAGTGGGGGGGCTGGTAGGCAAGAGACCCAGTACTTC. Amino acid sequence: CASGGAGRQETQYF.

CDR3 sequence: CASSTYRGKGETQYF. In DNA form, the CDR3 reads TGTGCCAGCAGCACGTACAGGGGGAAGGGGGAGACCCAGTACTTC. The chain uses TRBV9 and TRBJ2-5; 8 bases align to TRBD1. The CDR3 spans 15 residues. V was clipped by 4 bases and J by 5 bases; unmatched bases: 10. In germline, CDR1 is SGDLS, CDR2 YYNGEE.

V usage is TRBV6-5 and J usage is TRBJ2-2; D is undetermined. Trimming took off 8 bases at V and 5 bases at J, with 15 bases between the two ends. Germline loops: CDR1 MNHEY, CDR2 SVGAGI. This CDR3 is built from 14 residues. CDR3 nucleotides: TGTGCCAGCGAAAAAGGAACCGGGACCGGGGAGCTGTTTTTT. It translates to CASEKGTGTGELFF.

This chain links TRBV10-1 with TRBJ2-7; TRBD2 might be the D (6 bases). Trimming shortened V by 3 bases and J by 2 bases, and 11 bases separated the two germline ends. Germline V gives CDR1 WNHNN, CDR2 SYGVQD (reference sequence). There are 14 residues in the CDR3. The DNA of the CDR3 is TGCGCCAGCAGTGATGGGGGGACGACCTACGAGCAGTACTTC. Residues: CASSDGGTTYEQYF.

This clone is labeled medium-sized. The rearrangement uses TRBV19 and TRBJ2-1; the match to TRBD2 covers 9 bases. The J segment lost 3 bases and the V segment lost 3 bases, leaving 3 bases of the junction unmatched. The CDR3 consists of 15 residues. Germline assignment: CDR1 LNHDA and CDR2 SQIVND (reference sequence). DNA of the CDR3: TGTGCCAGTAGTATTTCTAGCGGGGACTACAATGAGCAGTTCTTC. It specifies CASSISSGDYNEQFF. Full variable domain (rest looked up from reference TRBV19 and TRBJ2-1): DGGITQSPKYLFRKEGQNVTLSCEQNLNHDAMYWYRQDPGQGLRLIYYSQIVNDFQKGDIAEGYSVSREKKESFPLTVTSAQKNPTAFYLCASSISSGDYNEQFFGPGTRLTVL.

This chain joins TRBV25-1 and TRBJ2-1; D is undetermined. The CDR3 spans 12 residues. Trimming shortened V by 4 bases and J by 5 bases, and 6 bases separated the two germline ends. Germline V lookup: CDR1 MGHDK, CDR2 SYGVNS. CDR3 region: CASSAFDNEQFF. The CDR3 coding sequence is TGTGCCAGCAGTGCCTTCGACAATGAGCAGTTCTTC.

The rearrangement joins TRBV6-4 to TRBJ2-4; 9 positions agree with TRBD1. Germline V gives CDR1 MRHNA, CDR2 SNTAGT. The CDR3 is made up of 17 amino acids. The junction had 9 bases not matched to a gene; V was cut back by 4 bases and J by 2 bases. The DNA of the CDR3 is TGTGCCAGCAGTGCAGACCGGGACAGGGCGTCCAAAAACATTCAGTACTTC. Protein: CASSADRDRASKNIQYF.

The chain employs TRBV18 and TRBJ1-1; D unclear. CDR1 and CDR2 from the germline V gene are KGHSH and LQKENI. CDR3 size: 14 residues. Trimming took off 4 bases at V and 1 base at J, with 10 bases between the two ends. The CDR3 DNA reads TGTGCCAGCTCACATATGGAGTCGAACACTGAAGCTTTCTTT. Translated, it gives CASSHMESNTEAFF.

This chain joins TRBV7-2 and TRBJ1-3, with D possibly matching TRBD1 (6 bases). Trimming removed 0 bases at V and 0 bases at J, with 9 bases between. The CDR3 spans 16 residues. Looked up from germline, CDR1 is SGHTA and CDR2 is FQGNSA. The CDR3 DNA reads as TGTGCCAGCAGCTTAGCGGGGGCAGCCTCTGGAAACACCATATATTTT. Translation: CASSLAGAASGNTIYF.

The chain combines TRBV6-1 with TRBJ2-7, with a possible D match to TRBD1 (6 bases). V lost 0 bases and J 2 bases, leaving 11 bases between the germline ends. CDR3 length equals 15 residues. The germline CDR1 and CDR2 sequences are MNHNS and SASEGT. For the CDR3, the DNA is TGTGCCAGCAGTGAAGCGTTGGGGGCAACCTACGAGCAGTACTTC. Its translation is CASSEALGATYEQYF.

The chain is built from TRBV5-1 and TRBJ2-3; 8 nucleotides line up with TRBD2. Germline V gene sequence: CDR1 SGHRS, CDR2 YFSETQ. This CDR3 has 14 amino acids. J gave up 5 bases and V 9 bases, and 11 bases lay outside the gene matches. The DNA of the CDR3 is TGCGCCACCACCCGGGGGGGGAAAGGAGATACGCAGTATTTT. It encodes CATTRGGKGDTQYF.

The chain recombines TRBV11-3 with TRBJ1-1; unclear D gene. V lost 1 base, J lost 6 bases, and 9 bases lay in between. The CDR3 covers 13 residues. The germline gives CDR1 SGHNT, CDR2 YENEEA. The CDR3 loop is CASSLVFGSEAFF. CDR3 DNA: TGTGCCAGCAGCTTAGTTTTCGGGTCTGAAGCTTTCTTT.

This clone was recorded once. The chain recombines TRBV11-2 with TRBJ2-3, with 7 bases fitting TRBD1. The V gene's germline CDR1 is SGHAT and CDR2 FQNNGV. J gave up 1 base and V 10 bases, and 20 bases lay outside the gene matches. The CDR3 consists of 18 residues. The CDR3 DNA is TGTGCCATCCCGAGTGGGGCCTGGGCAGGGGGACGCACAGATACGCAGTATTTT. It specifies CAIPSGAWAGGRTDTQYF.

The genes are TRBV7-2 and TRBJ1-2; D possibly corresponds to TRBD1 (6 bases). Looked up from germline, CDR1 is SGHTA and CDR2 is FQGNSA. The V gene lost 5 bases and the J gene lost 3 bases, with 16 bases spanning the gap. CDR3 length: 15 amino acids. DNA for the CDR3: TGTGCCAGCAGCCTGAGGGGCAGGGGCGACTATGGCTACACCTTC. Translating it yields CASSLRGRGDYGYTF.

This clone was seen once. The genes are TRBV2 and TRBJ1-4; a weak D match, TRBD1 (5 bases). Trimming removed 6 bases from V and 0 bases from J, with 14 bases in between. The CDR3 sequence is 16 residues long. Germline lookup yields CDR1 SNHLY and CDR2 FYNNEI. The CDR3 sequence: CASRWGGSATNEKLFF. The CDR3 nucleotides read TGTGCCAGCAGGTGGGGGGGATCCGCAACTAATGAAAAACTGTTTTTT.

The chain has TRBV5-1 and TRBJ2-2; 7 positions match TRBD1. The J segment lost 0 bases and the V segment lost 4 bases, leaving 3 bases of the junction unmatched. CDR1 and CDR2 from the germline V gene are SGHRS and YFSETQ. CDR3 length: 15 amino acids. Written as DNA, the CDR3 is TGCGCCAGCAGCATGGGACAGACGAACACCGGGGAGCTGTTTTTT. Its translation is CASSMGQTNTGELFF.

The chain uses TRBV27 and TRBJ1-1, with D maybe TRBD1 (6 bases). Trimming left V 3 bases short and J 6 bases short, with 11 bases between. CDR1 and CDR2 from the germline V gene are MNHEY and SMNVEV (reference sequence). This CDR3 spans 13 amino acids. The CDR3 DNA is TGTGCCAGCAGTTTGGGGGCTCGCGCTGAAGCTTTCTTT. Protein: CASSLGARAEAFF.

J is TRBJ1-1 and V is TRBV5-1; unclear D gene. In germline, CDR1 is SGHRS, CDR2 YFSETQ. The CDR3 covers 14 residues. The germline V and J ends were trimmed by 0 bases and 1 base, with 7 bases remaining between them. The CDR3, as DNA: TGCGCCAGCAGCTTGGTACAACCGAACACTGAAGCTTTCTTT. Its protein is CASSLVQPNTEAFF.

This clone showed up just once. The chain has TRBV28 and TRBJ2-6; 8 bases line up with TRBD2. Trimming cost V 7 bases and J 2 bases; bases outside gene matches: 4. Germline loops: CDR1 MDHEN, CDR2 SYDVKM. The CDR3 covers 15 residues. CDR3 amino acids: CASTSGGAGANVLTF. The CDR3 DNA reads TGTGCCAGCACATCCGGGGGGGCTGGGGCCAACGTCCTGACTTTC.

The chain uses TRBV10-3 and TRBJ2-7, with D perhaps TRBD2 (5 bases). Trimming left V 8 bases short and J 4 bases short, with 15 bases between. From germline, CDR1 is ENHRY and CDR2 SYGVKD. This CDR3 is built from 13 residues. CDR3 bases: TGTGCCATCTCCCAACCGGACTCGTACGAGCAGTACTTC. Protein product: CAISQPDSYEQYF.

This chain joins TRBV6-5 and TRBJ1-6; no definite D call. Germline V lookup: CDR1 MNHEY, CDR2 SVGAGI. V was clipped by 2 bases and J by 3 bases, with 8 bases between them. The CDR3 contains 15 residues. The CDR3 here is CASSYRDNYNSPLHF. The CDR3 region has the DNA TGTGCCAGCAGTTACCGCGACAACTATAATTCACCCCTCCACTTT.

The chain joins TRBV19 to TRBJ2-6, with D unresolved. The CDR3 runs to 15 residues. Trimming stripped 3 bases from V and 0 bases from J, with 6 bases between. Germline values: CDR1 LNHDA, CDR2 SQIVND (reference sequence). The CDR3 DNA reads as TGTGCCAGTAGTATCTTAGCCTCTGGGGCCAACGTCCTGACTTTC. Translated: CASSILASGANVLTF.

The chain is built from TRBV5-6 and TRBJ2-7; a weak D match, TRBD1 (6 bases). This CDR3 region has 16 residues. Germline V CDR1 and CDR2: SGHDT, YYEEEE. V lost 6 bases and J lost 4, with 23 bases in between. CDR3 sequence reads: CASTILGQGSNYEQYF. The CDR3 region has the DNA TGTGCCAGCACCATACTGGGGCAGGGGAGTAATTACGAGCAGTACTTC. The full variable domain, in which reference TRBV5-6 and TRBJ2-7 provide the parts outside the CDR3, is DAGVTQSPTHLIKTRGQQVTLRCSPKSGHDTVSWYQQALGQGPQFIFQYYEEEERQRGNFPDRFSGHQFPNYSSELNVNALLLGDSALYLCASTILGQGSNYEQYFGPGTRLTVT.